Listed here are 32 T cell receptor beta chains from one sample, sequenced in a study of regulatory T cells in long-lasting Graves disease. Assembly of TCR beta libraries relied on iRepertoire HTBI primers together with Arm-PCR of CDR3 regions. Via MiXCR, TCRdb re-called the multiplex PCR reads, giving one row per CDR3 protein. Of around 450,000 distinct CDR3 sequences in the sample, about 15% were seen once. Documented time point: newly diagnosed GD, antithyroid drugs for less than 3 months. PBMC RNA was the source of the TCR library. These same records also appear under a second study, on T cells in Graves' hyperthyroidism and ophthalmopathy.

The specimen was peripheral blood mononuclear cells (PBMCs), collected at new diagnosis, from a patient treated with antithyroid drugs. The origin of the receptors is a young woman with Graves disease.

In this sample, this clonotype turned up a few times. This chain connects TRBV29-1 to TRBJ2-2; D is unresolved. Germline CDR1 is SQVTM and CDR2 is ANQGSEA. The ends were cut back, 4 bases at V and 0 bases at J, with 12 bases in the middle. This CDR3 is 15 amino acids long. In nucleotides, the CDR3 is TGCAGCGTTGTCCCCTTGCAGACGAACACCGGGGAGCTGTTTTTT. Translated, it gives CSVVPLQTNTGELFF.

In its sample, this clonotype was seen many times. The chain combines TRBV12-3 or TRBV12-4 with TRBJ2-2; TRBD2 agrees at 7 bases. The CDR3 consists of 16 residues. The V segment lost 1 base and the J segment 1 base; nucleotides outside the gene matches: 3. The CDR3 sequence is CASSLGGGRNTGELFF. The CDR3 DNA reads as TGTGCCAGCAGTTTAGGCGGGGGTCGGAACACCGGGGAGCTGTTTTTT.

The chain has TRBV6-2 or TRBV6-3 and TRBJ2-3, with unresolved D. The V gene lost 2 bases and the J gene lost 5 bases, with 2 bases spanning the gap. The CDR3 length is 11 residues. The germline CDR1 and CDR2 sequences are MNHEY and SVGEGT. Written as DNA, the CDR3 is TGTGCCAGCAGTTACATAGATACGCAGTATTTT. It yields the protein CASSYIDTQYF.

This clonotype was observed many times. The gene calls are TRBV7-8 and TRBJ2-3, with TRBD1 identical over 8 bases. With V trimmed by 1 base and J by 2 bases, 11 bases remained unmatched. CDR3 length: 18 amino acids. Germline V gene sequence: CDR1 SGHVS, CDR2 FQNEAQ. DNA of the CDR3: TGTGCCAGCAGCTTAGACCTTACAGGGGGTGACTACACAGATACGCAGTATTTT. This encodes CASSLDLTGGDYTDTQYF.

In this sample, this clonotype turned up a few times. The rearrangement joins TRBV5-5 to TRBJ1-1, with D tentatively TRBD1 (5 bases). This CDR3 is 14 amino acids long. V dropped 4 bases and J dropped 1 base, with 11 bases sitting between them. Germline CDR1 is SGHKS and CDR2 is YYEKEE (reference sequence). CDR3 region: CASSRRGPNTEAFF. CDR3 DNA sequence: TGTGCCAGCAGCCGGCGGGGACCGAACACTGAAGCTTTCTTT.

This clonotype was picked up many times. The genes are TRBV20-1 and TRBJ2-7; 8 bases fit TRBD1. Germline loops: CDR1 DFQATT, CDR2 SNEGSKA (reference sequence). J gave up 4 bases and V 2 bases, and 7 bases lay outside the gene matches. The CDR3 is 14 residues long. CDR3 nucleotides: TGCAGTGCTAGAAAGGACAGGGCCCCGTACGAGCAGTACTTC. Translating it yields CSARKDRAPYEQYF.

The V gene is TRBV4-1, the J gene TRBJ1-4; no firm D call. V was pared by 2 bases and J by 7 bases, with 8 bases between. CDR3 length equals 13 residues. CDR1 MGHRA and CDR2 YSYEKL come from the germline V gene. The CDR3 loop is CASSQFAVEKLFF. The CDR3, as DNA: TGCGCCAGCAGCCAATTCGCAGTTGAAAAACTGTTTTTT.

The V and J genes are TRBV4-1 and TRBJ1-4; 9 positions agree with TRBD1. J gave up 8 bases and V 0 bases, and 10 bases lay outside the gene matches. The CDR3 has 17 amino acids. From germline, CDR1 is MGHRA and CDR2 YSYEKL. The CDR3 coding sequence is TGCGCCAGCAGCCAAGACCCCGGGACAGGGTCGAGGGAAAAACTGTTTTTT. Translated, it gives CASSQDPGTGSREKLFF.

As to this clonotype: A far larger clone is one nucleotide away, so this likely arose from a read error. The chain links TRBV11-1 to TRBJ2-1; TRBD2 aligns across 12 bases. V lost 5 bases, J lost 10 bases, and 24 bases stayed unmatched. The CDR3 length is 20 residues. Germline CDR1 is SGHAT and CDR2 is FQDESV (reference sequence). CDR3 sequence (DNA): TGTGCCAGCAGCCCGACCATACCGATGACTAGCGGGAGTAGCTCCTACGAGCAGTTCTTC. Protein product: CASSPTIPMTSGSSSYEQFF. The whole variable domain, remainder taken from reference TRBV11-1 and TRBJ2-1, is EAEVAQSPRYKITEKSQAVAFWCDPISGHATLYWYRQILGQGPELLVQFQDESVVDDSQLPKDRFSAERLKGVDSTLKIQPAELGDSAMYLCASSPTIPMTSGSSSYEQFFGPGTRLTVL.

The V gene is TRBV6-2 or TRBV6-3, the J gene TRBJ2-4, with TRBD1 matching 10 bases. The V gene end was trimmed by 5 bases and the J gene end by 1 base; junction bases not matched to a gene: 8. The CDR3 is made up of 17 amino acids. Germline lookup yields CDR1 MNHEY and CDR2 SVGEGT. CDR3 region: CASSDRQGAAAKNIQYF. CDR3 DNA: TGTGCCAGCAGTGATCGACAGGGGGCAGCGGCCAAAAACATTCAGTACTTC.

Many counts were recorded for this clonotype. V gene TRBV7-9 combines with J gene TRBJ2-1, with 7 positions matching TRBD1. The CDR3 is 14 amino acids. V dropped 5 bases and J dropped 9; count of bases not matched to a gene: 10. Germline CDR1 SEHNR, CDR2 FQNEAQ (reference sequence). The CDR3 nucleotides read TGTGCCAGCAGCCCCCCCGGCCCAGGGGGTGAGCAGTTCTTC. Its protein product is CASSPPGPGGEQFF.

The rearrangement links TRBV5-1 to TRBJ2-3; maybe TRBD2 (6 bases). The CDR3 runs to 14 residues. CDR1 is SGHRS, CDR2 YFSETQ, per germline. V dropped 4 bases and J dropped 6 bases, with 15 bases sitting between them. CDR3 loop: CASSLSSDGDTQYF. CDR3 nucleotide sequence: TGCGCCAGCAGCCTGTCTAGCGACGGGGATACGCAGTATTTT.

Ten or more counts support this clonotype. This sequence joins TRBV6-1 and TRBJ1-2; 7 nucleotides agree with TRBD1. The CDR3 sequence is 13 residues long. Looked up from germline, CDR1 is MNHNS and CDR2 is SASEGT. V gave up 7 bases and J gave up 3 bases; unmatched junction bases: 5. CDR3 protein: CASKDRVDYGYTF. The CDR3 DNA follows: TGTGCCAGCAAAGACAGGGTTGACTATGGCTACACCTTC.

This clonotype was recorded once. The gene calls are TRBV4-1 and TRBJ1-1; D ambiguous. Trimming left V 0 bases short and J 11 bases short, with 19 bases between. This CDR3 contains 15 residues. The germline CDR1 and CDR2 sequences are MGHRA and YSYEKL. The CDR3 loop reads CASSQEPWQWVVAFF. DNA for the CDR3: TGCGCCAGCAGCCAAGAGCCCTGGCAGTGGGTAGTGGCTTTCTTT.

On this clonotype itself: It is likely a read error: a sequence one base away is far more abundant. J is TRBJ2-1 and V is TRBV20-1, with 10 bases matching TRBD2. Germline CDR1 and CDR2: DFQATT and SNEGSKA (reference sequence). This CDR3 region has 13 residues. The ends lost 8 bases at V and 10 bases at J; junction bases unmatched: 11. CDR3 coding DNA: TGCAGTCTTCTAGCGGGAGAGCCCTACGAGCAGTTCTTC. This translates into CSLLAGEPYEQFF.

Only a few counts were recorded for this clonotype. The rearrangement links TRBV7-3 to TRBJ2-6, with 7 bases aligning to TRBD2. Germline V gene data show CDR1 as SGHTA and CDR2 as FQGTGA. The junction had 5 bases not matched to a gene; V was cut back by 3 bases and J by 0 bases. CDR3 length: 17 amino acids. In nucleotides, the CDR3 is TGTGCCAGCAGCTTGACTAGCCGTAGCTCTGGGGCCAACGTCCTGACTTTC. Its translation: CASSLTSRSSGANVLTF.

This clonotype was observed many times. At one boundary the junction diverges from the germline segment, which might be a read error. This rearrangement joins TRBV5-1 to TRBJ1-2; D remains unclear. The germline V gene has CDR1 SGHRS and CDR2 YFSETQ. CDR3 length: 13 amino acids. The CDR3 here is CASSLGTSYGYTF. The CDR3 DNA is TGTGCCAGCAGCTTGGGAACCAGCTATGGCTACACCTTC.

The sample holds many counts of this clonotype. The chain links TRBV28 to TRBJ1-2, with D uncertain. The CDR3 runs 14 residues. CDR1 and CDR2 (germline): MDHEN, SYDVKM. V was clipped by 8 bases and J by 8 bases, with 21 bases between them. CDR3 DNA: TGTGCCAGCCGTAGGACGGGAGATTCGGGGGGCTACACCTTC. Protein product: CASRRTGDSGGYTF.

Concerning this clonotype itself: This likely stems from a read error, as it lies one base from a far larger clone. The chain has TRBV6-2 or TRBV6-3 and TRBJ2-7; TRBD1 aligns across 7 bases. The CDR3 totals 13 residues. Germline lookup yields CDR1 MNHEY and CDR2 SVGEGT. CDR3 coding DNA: TGTACCAGCAGTGAGACAGGGACCTACGAGCAGTACTTC. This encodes CTSSETGTYEQYF.

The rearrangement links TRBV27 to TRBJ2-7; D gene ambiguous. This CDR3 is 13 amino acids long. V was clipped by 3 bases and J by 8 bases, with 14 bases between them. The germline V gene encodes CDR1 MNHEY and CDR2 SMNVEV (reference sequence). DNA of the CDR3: TGTGCCAGCAGTTTCGGACGAGATCTGCAGCAGTACTTC. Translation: CASSFGRDLQQYF.

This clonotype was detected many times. The CDR3 spells CASSLKGAYEQYF. CDR3 sequence (DNA): TGTGCCAGCAGTTTAAAAGGGGCCTACGAGCAGTACTTC. The gene calls are TRBV12-3 or TRBV12-4 and TRBJ2-7; D perhaps matches TRBD1 (5 bases). CDR3 length equals 13 residues. Trimming took off 2 bases at V and 2 bases at J, with 7 bases between the two ends.

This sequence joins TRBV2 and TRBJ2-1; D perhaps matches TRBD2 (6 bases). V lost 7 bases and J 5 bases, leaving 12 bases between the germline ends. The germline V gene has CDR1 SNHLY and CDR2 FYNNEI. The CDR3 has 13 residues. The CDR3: CASNPGTHNEQFF. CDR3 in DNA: TGTGCCAGCAATCCCGGGACTCACAATGAGCAGTTCTTC.

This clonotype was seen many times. The CDR3 sequence is CASRSPLYEQYF. CDR3 in DNA: TGTGCCAGCAGATCCCCCCTCTACGAGCAGTACTTC. The chain has TRBV28 and TRBJ2-7; no clear D. Germline V CDR1 and CDR2: MDHEN, SYDVKM. V lost 6 bases and J lost 3, with 9 bases in between. CDR3 length: 12 amino acids.

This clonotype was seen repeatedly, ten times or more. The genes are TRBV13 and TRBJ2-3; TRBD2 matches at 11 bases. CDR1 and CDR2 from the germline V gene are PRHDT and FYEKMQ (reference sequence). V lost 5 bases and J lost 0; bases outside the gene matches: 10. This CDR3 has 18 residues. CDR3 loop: CASSPGTSGASSTDTQYF. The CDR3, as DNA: TGTGCCAGCAGCCCAGGGACTAGCGGAGCCTCTAGCACAGATACGCAGTATTTT.

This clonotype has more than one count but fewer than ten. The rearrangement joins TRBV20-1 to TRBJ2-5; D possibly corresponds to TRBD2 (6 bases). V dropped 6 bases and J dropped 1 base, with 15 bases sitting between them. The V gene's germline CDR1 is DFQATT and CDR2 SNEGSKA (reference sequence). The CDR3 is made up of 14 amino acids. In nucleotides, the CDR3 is TGCAGTGCCGCGGAGGGGACTCGCCAAGAGACCCAGTACTTC. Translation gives CSAAEGTRQETQYF.

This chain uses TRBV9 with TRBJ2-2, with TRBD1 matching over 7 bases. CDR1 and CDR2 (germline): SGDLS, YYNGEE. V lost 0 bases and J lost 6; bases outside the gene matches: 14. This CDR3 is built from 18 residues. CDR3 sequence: CASSVALKGASRPGELFF. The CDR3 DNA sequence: TGTGCCAGCAGCGTAGCCTTGAAGGGGGCGTCAAGGCCCGGGGAGCTGTTTTTT.

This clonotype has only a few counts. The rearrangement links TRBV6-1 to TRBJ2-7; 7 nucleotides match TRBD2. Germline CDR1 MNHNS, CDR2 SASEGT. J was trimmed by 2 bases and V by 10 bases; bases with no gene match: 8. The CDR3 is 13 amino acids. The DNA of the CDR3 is TGTGCCACCTTTAGCGGGTCTACCTACGAGCAGTACTTC. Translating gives CATFSGSTYEQYF.

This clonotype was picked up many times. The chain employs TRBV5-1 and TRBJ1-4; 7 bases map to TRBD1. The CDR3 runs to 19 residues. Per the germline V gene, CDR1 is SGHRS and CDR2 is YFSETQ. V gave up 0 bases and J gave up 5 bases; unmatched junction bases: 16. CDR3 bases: TGCGCCAGCAGCTTGGGATTGTCGGGACAGTTGTCCCCGAATGAAAAACTGTTTTTT. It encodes CASSLGLSGQLSPNEKLFF.

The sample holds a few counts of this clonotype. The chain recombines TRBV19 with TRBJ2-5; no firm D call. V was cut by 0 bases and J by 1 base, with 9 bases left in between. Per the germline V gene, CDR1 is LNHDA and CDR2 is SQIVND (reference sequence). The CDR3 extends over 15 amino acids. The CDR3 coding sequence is TGTGCCAGTAGTATAGATGTCAACAGCCAAGAGACCCAGTACTTC. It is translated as CASSIDVNSQETQYF.

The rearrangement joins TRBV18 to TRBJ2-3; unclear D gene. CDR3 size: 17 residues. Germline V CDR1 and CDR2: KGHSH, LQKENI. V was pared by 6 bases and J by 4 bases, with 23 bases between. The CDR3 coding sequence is TGTGCCAGCTCTCTTATGGGGATTCGGACGGGCCCAGATACGCAGTATTTT. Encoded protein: CASSLMGIRTGPDTQYF.

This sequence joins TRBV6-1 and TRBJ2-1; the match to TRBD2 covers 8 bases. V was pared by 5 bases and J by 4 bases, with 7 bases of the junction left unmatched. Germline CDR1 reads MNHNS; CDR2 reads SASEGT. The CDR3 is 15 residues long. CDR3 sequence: CASSPGTRDYNEQFF. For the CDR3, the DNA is TGTGCCAGCAGTCCCGGGACTAGAGATTACAATGAGCAGTTCTTC.

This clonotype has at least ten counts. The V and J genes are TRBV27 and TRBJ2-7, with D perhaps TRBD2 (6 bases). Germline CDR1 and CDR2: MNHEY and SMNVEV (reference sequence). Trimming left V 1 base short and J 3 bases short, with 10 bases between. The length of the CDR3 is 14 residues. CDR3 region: CASSLFMGGYEQYF. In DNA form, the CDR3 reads TGTGCCAGCAGTTTATTTATGGGGGGCTACGAGCAGTACTTC.